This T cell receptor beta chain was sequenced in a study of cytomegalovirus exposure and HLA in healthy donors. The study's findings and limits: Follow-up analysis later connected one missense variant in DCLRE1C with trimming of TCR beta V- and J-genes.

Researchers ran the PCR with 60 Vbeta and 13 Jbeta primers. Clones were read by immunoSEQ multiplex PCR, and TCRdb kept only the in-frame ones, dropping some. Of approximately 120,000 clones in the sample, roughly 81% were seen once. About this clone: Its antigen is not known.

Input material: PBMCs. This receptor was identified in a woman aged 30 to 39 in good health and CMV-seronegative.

CDR3 coding DNA: TGTGCCAGCAGTGTGGGGACAGGGCGTGGCTACACCTTC. As protein: CASSVGTGRGYTF. The rearrangement uses TRBV2 and TRBJ1-2, with 9 bases aligning to TRBD1. Germline CDR1 is SNHLY and CDR2 is FYNNEI. V shed 4 bases, J shed 7 bases, and the junction held 4 bases outside the gene matches. The CDR3 has 13 amino acids.